This entry concerns a single T cell receptor beta chain. These data originate in a study of T cell changes during pregnancy in multiple sclerosis. Per germline, CDR1 SGDLS and CDR2 YYNGEE. V was pared by 4 bases and J by 5 bases, with 8 bases of the junction left unmatched. This CDR3 has 14 residues. The data were produced by immunoSEQ multiplex PCR, yet TCRdb's version contains in-frame clones alone and is incomplete. The sample carries tens of thousands of clones, over 90% recorded once. The rearrangement uses TRBV9 and TRBJ1-1; 7 nucleotides line up with TRBD1. This receptor was identified in a female donor with multiple sclerosis, enrolled in a pregnancy study. Specimen: CD8+ T cells from peripheral blood mononuclear cells, collected in the third trimester of pregnancy. CDR3 protein: CASSQRAGGTEAFF. The CDR3 bases are TGTGCCAGCAGCCAAAGGGCAGGGGGGACTGAAGCTTTCTTT.